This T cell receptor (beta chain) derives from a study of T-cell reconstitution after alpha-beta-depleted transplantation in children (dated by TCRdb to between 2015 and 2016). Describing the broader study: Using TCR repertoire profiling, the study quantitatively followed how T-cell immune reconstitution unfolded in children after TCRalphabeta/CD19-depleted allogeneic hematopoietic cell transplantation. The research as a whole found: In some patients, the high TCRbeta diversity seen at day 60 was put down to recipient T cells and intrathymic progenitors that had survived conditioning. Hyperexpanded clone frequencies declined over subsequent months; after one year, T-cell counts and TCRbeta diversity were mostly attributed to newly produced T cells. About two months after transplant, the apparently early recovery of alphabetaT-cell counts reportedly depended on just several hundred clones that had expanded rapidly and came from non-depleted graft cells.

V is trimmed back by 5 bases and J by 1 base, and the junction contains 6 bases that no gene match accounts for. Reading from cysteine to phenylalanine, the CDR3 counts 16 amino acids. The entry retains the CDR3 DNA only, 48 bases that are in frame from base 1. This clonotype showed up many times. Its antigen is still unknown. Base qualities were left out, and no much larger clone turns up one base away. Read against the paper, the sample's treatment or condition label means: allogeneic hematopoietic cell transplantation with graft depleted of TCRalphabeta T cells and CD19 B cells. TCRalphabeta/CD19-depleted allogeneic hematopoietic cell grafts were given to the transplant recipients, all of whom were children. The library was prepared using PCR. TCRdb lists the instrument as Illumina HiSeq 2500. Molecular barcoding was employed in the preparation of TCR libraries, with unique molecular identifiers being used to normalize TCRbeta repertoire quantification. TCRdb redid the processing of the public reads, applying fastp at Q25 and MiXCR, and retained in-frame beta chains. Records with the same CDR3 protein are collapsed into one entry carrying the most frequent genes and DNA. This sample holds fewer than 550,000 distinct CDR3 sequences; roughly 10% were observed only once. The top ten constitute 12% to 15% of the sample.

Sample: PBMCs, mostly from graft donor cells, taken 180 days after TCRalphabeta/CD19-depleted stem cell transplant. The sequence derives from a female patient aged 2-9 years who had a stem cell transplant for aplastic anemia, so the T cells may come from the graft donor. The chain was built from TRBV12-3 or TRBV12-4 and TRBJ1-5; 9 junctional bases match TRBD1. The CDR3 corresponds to CASSPGQGGSNQPQHF. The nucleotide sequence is TGTGCCAGCAGTCCGGGACAGGGTGGGAGCAATCAGCCCCAGCATTTT.